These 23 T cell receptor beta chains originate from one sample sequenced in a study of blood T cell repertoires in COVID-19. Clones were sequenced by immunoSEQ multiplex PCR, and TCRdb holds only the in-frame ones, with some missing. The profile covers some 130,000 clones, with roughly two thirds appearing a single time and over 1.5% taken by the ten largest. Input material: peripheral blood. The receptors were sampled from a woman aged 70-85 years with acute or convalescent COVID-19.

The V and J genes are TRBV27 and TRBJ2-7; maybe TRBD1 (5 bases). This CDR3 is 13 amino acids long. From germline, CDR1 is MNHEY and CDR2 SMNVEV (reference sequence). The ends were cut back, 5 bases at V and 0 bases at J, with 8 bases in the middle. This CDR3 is CASSRQISYEQYF. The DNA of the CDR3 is TGTGCCAGCAGTCGACAGATCTCCTACGAGCAGTACTTC.

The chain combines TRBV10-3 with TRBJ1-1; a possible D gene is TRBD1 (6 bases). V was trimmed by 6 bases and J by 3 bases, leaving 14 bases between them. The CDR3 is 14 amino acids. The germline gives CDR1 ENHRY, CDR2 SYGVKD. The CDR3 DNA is TGTGCCATCAGGGGGGCGGGTCGTGACACTGAAGCTTTCTTT. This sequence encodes CAIRGAGRDTEAFF.

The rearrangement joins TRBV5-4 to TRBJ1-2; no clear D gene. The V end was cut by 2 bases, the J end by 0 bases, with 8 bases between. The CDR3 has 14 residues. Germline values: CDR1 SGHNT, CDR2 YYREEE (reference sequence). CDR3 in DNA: TGTGCCAGCAGCTTCCAGCTAGCTAACTATGGCTACACCTTC. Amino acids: CASSFQLANYGYTF.

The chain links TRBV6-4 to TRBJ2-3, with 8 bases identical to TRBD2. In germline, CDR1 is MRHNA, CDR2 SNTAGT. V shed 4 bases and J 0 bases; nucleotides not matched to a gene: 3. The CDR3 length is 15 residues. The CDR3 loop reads CASSALAASTDTQYF. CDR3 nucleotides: TGTGCCAGCAGTGCACTAGCGGCTAGCACAGATACGCAGTATTTT.

The CDR3 here is CASSIGSSRGTGELFF. DNA of the CDR3: TGTGCCAGTAGTATCGGGTCCTCTCGAGGCACCGGGGAGCTGTTTTTT. The chain carries TRBV19 and TRBJ2-2; unclear D gene. Germline V CDR1 and CDR2: LNHDA, SQIVND (reference sequence). The CDR3 length is 16 residues. The germline V and J ends were trimmed by 3 bases and 4 bases, with 15 bases remaining between them.

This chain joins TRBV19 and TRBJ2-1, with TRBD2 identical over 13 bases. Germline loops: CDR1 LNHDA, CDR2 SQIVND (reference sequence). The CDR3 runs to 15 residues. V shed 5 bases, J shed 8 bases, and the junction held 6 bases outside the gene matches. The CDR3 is CASSSLAGGSYEQFF. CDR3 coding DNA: TGTGCCAGTAGTTCACTAGCGGGAGGGTCGTATGAGCAGTTCTTC.

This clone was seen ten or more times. The CDR3 protein is CASSLSTTGNQPQHF. The CDR3 DNA reads TGTGCCAGCAGCTTGAGCACCACGGGCAATCAGCCCCAGCATTTT. The chain combines TRBV7-2 with TRBJ1-5, with D unresolved. The CDR3 totals 15 residues. Germline values: CDR1 SGHTA, CDR2 FQGNSA. Trimming cost V 3 bases and J 2 bases, with 11 bases left between them.

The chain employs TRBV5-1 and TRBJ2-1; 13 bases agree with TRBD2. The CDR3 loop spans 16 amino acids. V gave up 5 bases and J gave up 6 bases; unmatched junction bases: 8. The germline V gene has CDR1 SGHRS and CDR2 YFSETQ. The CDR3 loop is CASSKLAGGKINEQFF. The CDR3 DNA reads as TGCGCCAGCAGTAAACTAGCGGGGGGGAAAATCAATGAGCAGTTCTTC.

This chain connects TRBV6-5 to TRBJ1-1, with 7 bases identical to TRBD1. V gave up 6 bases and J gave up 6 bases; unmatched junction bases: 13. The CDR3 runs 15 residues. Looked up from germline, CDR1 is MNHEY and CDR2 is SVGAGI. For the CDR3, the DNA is TGTGCCAGCAGCACAGGGGCCAGGAATCAGGCTGAAGCTTTCTTT. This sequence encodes CASSTGARNQAEAFF.

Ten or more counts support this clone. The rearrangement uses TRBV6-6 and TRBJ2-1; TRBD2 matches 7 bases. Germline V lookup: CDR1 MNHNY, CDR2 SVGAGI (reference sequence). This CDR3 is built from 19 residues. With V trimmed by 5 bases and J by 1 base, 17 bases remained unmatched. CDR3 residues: CASSPGGLSGANSYNEQFF. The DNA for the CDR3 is TGTGCCAGCAGTCCGGGCGGGTTGAGCGGGGCAAATTCCTACAATGAGCAGTTCTTC.

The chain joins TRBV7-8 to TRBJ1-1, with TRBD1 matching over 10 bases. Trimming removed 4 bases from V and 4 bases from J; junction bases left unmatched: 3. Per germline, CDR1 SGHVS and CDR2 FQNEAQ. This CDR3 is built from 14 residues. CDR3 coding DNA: TGTGCCAGCAGCTCCTGGACAGGGGGCACTGAAGCTTTCTTT. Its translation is CASSSWTGGTEAFF.

DNA of the CDR3: TGTGCCAGCAGCCACCGATCGGGGGAGGCTTTCTTT. Translated: CASSHRSGEAFF. The genes are TRBV3-1 (or the pseudogene TRBV3-2) and TRBJ1-1; tentatively, D is TRBD1 (5 bases). Germline V gene sequence: CDR1 LGHDT, CDR2 YNNKEL (reference sequence). The CDR3 has 12 amino acids. V dropped 3 bases and J dropped 11 bases, with 13 bases sitting between them.

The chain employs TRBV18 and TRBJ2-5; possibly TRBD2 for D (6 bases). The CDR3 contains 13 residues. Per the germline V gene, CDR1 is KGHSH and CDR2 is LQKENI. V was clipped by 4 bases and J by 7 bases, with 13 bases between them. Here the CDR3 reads CASSREALGTQYF. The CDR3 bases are TGTGCCAGCTCACGGGAGGCTCTGGGGACCCAGTACTTC.

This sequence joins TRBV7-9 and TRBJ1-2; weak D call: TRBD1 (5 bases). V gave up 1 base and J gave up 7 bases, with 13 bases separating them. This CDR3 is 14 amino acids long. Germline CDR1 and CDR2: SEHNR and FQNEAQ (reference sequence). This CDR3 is CASSLVQGSRGYTF. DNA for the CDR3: TGTGCCAGCAGCTTAGTTCAGGGCTCGCGTGGCTACACCTTC.

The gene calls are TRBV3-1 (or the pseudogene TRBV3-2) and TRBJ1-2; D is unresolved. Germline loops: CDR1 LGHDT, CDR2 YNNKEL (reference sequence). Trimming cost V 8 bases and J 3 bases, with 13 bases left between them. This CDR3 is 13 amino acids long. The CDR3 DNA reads TGTGCCAGCGGACGGGGATCTGACTATGGCTACACCTTC. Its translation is CASGRGSDYGYTF.

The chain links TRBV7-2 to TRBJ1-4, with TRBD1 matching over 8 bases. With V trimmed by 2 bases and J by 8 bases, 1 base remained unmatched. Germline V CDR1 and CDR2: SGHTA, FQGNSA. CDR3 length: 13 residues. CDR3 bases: TGTGCCAGCAGCTTAAGGGACAGGGAAAAACTGTTTTTT. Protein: CASSLRDREKLFF.

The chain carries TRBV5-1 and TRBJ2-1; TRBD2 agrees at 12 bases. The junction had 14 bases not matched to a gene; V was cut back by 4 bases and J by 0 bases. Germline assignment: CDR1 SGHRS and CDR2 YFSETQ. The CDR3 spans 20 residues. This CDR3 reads CASSPRVPGLAGLSYNEQFF. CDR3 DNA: TGCGCCAGCAGCCCAAGAGTCCCGGGACTAGCGGGTCTCTCCTACAATGAGCAGTTCTTC.

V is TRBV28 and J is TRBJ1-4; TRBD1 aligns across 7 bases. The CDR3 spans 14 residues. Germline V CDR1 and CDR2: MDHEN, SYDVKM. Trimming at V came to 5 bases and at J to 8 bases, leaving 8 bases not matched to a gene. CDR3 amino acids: CASSPGTVGEKLFF. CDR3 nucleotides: TGTGCCAGCAGTCCCGGGACAGTCGGCGAAAAACTGTTTTTT.

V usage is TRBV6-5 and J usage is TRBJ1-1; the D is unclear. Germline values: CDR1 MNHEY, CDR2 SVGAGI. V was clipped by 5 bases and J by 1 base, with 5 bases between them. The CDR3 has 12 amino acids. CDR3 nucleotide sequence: TGTGCCAGCAGTCCTTCGAACACTGAAGCTTTCTTT. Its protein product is CASSPSNTEAFF.

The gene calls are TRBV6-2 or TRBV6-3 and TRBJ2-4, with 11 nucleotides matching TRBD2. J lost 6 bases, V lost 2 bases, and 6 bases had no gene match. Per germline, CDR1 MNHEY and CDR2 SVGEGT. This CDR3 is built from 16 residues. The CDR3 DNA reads TGTGCCAGCAGTTACGCCCTAGCGGGGGGCCGAAACATTCAGTACTTC. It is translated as CASSYALAGGRNIQYF.

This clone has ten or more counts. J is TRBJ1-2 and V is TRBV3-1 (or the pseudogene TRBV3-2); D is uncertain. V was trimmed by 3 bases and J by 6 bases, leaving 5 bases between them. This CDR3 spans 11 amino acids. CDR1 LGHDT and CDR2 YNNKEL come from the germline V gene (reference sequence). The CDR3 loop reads CASSHGDGYTF. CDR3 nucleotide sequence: TGTGCCAGCAGCCACGGGGATGGCTACACCTTC.

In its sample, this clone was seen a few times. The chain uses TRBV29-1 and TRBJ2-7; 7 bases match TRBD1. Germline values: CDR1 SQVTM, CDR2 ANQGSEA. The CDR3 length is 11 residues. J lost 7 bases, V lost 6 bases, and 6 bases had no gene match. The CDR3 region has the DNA TGCAGCGTGACAGGGTCCGGGGAGCAGTACTTC. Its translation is CSVTGSGEQYF.

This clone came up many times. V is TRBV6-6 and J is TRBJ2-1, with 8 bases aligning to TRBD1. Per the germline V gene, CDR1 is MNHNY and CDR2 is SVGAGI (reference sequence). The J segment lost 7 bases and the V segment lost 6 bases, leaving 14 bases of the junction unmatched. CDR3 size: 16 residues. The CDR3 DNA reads TGTGCCAGCAGGCCCCCCTTAGACAGGGGAGAGAATGAGCAGTTCTTC. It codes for CASRPPLDRGENEQFF.